This T cell receptor (beta chain) originates from a study of CD8+CD57+ T cells in acquired aplastic anemia. About the research overall: Recorded DNA amounts for sorted CD4+ and CD8+ cells had an average of around 3 ug. The study's findings and limits: Patients and controls shared 25 to 30 CD8+ CDR3 sequences, which appeared highly expressed in patients and within their immunodominant clones.

Sequencing involved patients with CD8+CD57+ cell expansion previously shown by flow cytometry. The template for TCR beta VDJ and CDR3 sequence profiling was genomic DNA. TCRdb analysed the reads with MiXCR anew, one entry per CDR3 protein. The sample carries under 200,000 distinct CDR3 sequences, about 50% recorded once. The CDR3 has 14 amino acids. The V end lost 9 bases, the J end lost 5 bases, and 15 bases lay between the germline ends. Germline V gives CDR1 KGHDR, CDR2 SFDVKD. Turning to this clonotype: Its antigen remains unknown.

Specimen: sorted CD4+, CD8+, or CD8+CD57+ T cells (not recorded which) from PBMCs. The J gene is TRBJ2-2, the V gene TRBV24-1; D is possibly TRBD2 (7 bases). The sequence derives from a human donor with aplastic anemia. The CDR3 reads CATGAGARTGELFF. CDR3 in DNA: TGTGCCACCGGGGCGGGGGCGCGGACCGGGGAGCTGTTTTTT.